This T cell receptor beta chain was sequenced in a study of blood T cell repertoires in COVID-19. The wider study: The cDNA or gDNA used as material had been derived from T cells, B-cell-depleted T cells, or PBMCs.

Original processing methods: Cell counts per sample came from amplifying reference gene primers. The repertoire was sequenced with immunoSEQ multiplex PCR; TCRdb's copy has only in-frame clones and lacks some. V, J and clone size reflect that table, while D and trimming were determined from the DNA. The data hold some 380,000 clones, with roughly 86% observed a single time. The CDR3 is 15 residues long. CDR1 is KGHSH, CDR2 LQKENI, per germline. After removal of 2 bases from V and 4 bases from J, the junction contained 2 bases not matched to a gene. The sequencing sample was made of peripheral blood. The sequence was collected from a human donor with acute or convalescent COVID-19. The donor label of this sample is uncertain. The V call is TRBV18, the J call TRBJ1-5, with 10 bases matching TRBD1. CDR3 coding DNA: TGTGCCAGCTCACCAGACAGGGGGCGGAATCAGCCCCAGCATTTT. Translation: CASSPDRGRNQPQHF. The full variable domain, with the rest looked up from reference TRBV18 and TRBJ1-5, is NAGVMQNPRHLVRRRGQEARLRCSPMKGHSHVYWYRQLPEEGLKFMVYLQKENIIDESGMPKERFSAEFPKEGPSILRIQQVVRGDSAAYFCASSPDRGRNQPQHFGDGTRLSIL.